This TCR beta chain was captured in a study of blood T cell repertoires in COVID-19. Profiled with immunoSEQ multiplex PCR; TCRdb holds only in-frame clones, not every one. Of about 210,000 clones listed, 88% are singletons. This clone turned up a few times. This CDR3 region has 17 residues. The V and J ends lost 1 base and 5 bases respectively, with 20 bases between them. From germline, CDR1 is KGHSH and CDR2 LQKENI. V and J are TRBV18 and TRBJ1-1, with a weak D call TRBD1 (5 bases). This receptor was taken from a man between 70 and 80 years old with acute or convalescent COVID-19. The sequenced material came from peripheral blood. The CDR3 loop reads CASSPLLGFGGRTEAFF. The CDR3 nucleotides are TGTGCCAGCTCACCACTGTTGGGATTCGGGGGAAGGACTGAAGCTTTCTTT.